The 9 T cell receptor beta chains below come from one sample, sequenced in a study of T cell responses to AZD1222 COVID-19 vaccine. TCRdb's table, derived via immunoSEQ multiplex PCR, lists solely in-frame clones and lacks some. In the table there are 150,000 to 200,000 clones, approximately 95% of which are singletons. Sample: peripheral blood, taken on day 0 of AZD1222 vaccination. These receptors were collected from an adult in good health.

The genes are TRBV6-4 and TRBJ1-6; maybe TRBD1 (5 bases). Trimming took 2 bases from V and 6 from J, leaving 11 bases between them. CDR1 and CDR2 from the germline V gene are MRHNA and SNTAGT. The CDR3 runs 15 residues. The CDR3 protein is CASSDSVGLNSPLHF. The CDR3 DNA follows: TGTGCCAGCAGTGACAGTGTGGGACTTAATTCACCCCTCCACTTT.

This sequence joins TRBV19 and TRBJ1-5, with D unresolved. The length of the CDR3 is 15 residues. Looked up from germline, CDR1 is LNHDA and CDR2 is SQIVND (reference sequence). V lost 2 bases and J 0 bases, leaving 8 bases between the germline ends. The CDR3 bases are TGTGCCAGTAGTATATTTCGCATTAGCAATCAGCCCCAGCATTTT. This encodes CASSIFRISNQPQHF.

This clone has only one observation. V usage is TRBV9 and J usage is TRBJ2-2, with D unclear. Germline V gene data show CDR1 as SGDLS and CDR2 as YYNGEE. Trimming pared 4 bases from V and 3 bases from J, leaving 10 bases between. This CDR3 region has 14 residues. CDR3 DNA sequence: TGTGCCAGCAGCTTTAGTCCGGACACCGGGGAGCTGTTTTTT. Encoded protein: CASSFSPDTGELFF.

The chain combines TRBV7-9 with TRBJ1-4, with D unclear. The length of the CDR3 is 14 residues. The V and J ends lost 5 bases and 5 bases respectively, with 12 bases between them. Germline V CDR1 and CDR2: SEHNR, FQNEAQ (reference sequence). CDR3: CASSPAVPNEKLFF. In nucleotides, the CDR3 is TGTGCCAGCAGCCCAGCCGTTCCCAATGAAAAACTGTTTTTT. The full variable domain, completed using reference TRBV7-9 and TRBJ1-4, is DTGVSQNPRHKITKRGQNVTFRCDPISEHNRLYWYRQTLGQGPEFLTYFQNEAQLEKSRLLSDRFSAERPKGSFSTLEIQRTEQGDSAMYLCASSPAVPNEKLFFGSGTQLSVL.

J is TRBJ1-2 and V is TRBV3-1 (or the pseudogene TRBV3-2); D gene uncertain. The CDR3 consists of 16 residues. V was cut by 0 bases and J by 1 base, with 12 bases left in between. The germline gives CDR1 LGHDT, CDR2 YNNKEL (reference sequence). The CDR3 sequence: CASSQDSILYNYGYTF. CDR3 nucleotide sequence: TGTGCCAGCAGCCAAGATTCCATCCTATATAACTATGGCTACACCTTC.

CDR3 coding DNA: TGTGCCAGCAGTAACGACAGGGGGCTCAATCAGCCCCAGCATTTT. Its protein product is CASSNDRGLNQPQHF. The chain links TRBV6-5 to TRBJ1-5, with 10 bases fitting TRBD1. Germline lookup yields CDR1 MNHEY and CDR2 SVGAGI. Trimming at V came to 5 bases and at J to 3 bases, leaving 4 bases not matched to a gene. CDR3 length: 15 amino acids.

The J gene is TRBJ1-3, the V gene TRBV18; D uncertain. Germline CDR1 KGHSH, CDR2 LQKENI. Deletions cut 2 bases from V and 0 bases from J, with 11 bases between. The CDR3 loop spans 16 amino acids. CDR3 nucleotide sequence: TGTGCCAGCTCACCAATGGTAGAAGGCTCTGGAAACACCATATATTTT. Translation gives CASSPMVEGSGNTIYF.

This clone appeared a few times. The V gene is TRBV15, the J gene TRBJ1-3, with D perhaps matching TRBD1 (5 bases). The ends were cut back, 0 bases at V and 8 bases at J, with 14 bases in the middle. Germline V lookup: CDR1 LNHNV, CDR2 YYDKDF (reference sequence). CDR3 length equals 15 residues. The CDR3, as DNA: TGTGCCACCAGCAGAGATTCGAGGGGTTTGGACACCATATATTTT. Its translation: CATSRDSRGLDTIYF.

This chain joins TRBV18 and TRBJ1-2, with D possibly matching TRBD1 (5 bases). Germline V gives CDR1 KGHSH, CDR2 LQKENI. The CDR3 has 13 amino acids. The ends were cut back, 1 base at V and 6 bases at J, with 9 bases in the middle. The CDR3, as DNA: TGTGCCAGCTCACCACGGGGGTTCGATGGCTACACCTTC. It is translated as CASSPRGFDGYTF.